The 32 T cell receptor beta chains listed next were all sequenced from one sample in a study of blood T cell repertoires in COVID-19. Some clones are missing from TCRdb's copy, which holds only in-frame ones; the method was immunoSEQ multiplex PCR. Of 200,000 to 250,000 clones listed, 82% are singletons. Sequencing was carried out using PBMCs or T cells enriched from blood (not recorded which). These receptors were taken from a woman aged 60-75 years who had recovered from COVID-19.

This clone has only one observation. The genes are TRBV7-9 and TRBJ2-7; TRBD1 is a possible D gene (6 bases). In germline, CDR1 is SEHNR, CDR2 FQNEAQ (reference sequence). This CDR3 has 16 residues. V was cut by 5 bases and J by 0 bases, with 17 bases left in between. This chain's CDR3 is CASSQPPGAGSYEQYF. The CDR3 DNA follows: TGTGCCAGCAGCCAACCTCCAGGGGCTGGCTCCTACGAGCAGTACTTC.

The CDR3: CASSLFGSGNTIYF. The CDR3 region has the DNA TGTGCCAGCAGCTTGTTCGGCTCTGGAAACACCATATATTTT. The rearrangement uses TRBV5-6 and TRBJ1-3; D not certain. The CDR3 runs 14 residues. Germline V gene data show CDR1 as SGHDT and CDR2 as YYEEEE. V was cut by 1 base and J by 0 bases, with 5 bases left in between. Combining the CDR3 with reference TRBV5-6 and TRBJ1-3 gives the whole variable domain DAGVTQSPTHLIKTRGQQVTLRCSPKSGHDTVSWYQQALGQGPQFIFQYYEEEERQRGNFPDRFSGHQFPNYSSELNVNALLLGDSALYLCASSLFGSGNTIYFGEGSWLTVV.

This clone came up once. The V and J genes are TRBV27 and TRBJ1-1; perhaps TRBD1 as D (6 bases). Germline V gene data show CDR1 as MNHEY and CDR2 as SMNVEV (reference sequence). Trimming left V 6 bases short and J 8 bases short, with 10 bases between. The CDR3 is 11 residues long. The DNA of the CDR3 is TGTGCCAGCAGACGCCAGGGGGAAGCTTTCTTT. As protein: CASRRQGEAFF.

The chain has TRBV5-1 and TRBJ1-1, with a possible D match to TRBD1 (5 bases). From germline, CDR1 is SGHRS and CDR2 YFSETQ. The V end lost 0 bases, the J end lost 4 bases, and 10 bases lay between the germline ends. This CDR3 is built from 14 residues. The CDR3 bases are TGCGCCAGCAGCTTGGATTCAGGGATCACTGAAGCTTTCTTT. Translation: CASSLDSGITEAFF.

This chain links TRBV9 with TRBJ1-4, with D possibly being TRBD1 (5 bases). V lost 3 bases and J lost 5, with 14 bases in between. The CDR3 is 15 residues long. CDR1 is SGDLS, CDR2 YYNGEE, per germline. The CDR3 DNA reads TGTGCCAGCAGCGCTTGGGGGGGTCTCAATGAAAAACTGTTTTTT. It codes for CASSAWGGLNEKLFF.

This rearrangement joins TRBV19 to TRBJ2-3; possibly TRBD1 for D (6 bases). With 6 bases removed from V and 4 bases from J, the gap between germline ends came to 14 bases. Germline loops: CDR1 LNHDA, CDR2 SQIVND (reference sequence). CDR3 length: 14 residues. The CDR3, as DNA: TGTGCCAGTAGAGCGGACAGAGTTGCAGATACGCAGTATTTT. This translates into CASRADRVADTQYF.

Remarks on this clone: At the DNA level, this CDR3 is encoded by other sequences in the same sample as well. The V and J genes are TRBV6-5 and TRBJ2-5; 7 bases line up with TRBD1. Germline CDR1 MNHEY, CDR2 SVGAGI. V dropped 8 bases and J dropped 1; count of bases not matched to a gene: 7. This CDR3 contains 14 residues. CDR3 in amino acids: CASSRQGLQETQYF. CDR3 DNA sequence: TGTGCCAGCTCCCGACAGGGCCTCCAAGAGACCCAGTACTTC.

This chain uses TRBV2 with TRBJ2-2, with a possible D match to TRBD1 (5 bases). This CDR3 is 14 amino acids long. Deletions cut 6 bases from V and 0 bases from J, with 8 bases between. Germline-derived CDR1 and CDR2 are SNHLY and FYNNEI. The CDR3 here is CASSRESNTGELFF. DNA for the CDR3: TGTGCCAGCAGCAGGGAATCGAACACCGGGGAGCTGTTTTTT.

The V gene is TRBV21-1, the J gene TRBJ2-7; the table's D call, TRBD2, was not checked against the DNA. TRBV21-1 is a documented pseudogene. The CDR3 totals 15 residues. Here the CDR3 reads CASSKGAGLSHEQYF. The CDR3 coding sequence is TGTGCCAGCAGCAAAGGTGCGGGACTTAGCCACGAGCAGTACTTC.

This clone came up once. The chain couples TRBV7-2 to TRBJ2-2; D is possibly TRBD1 (6 bases). The CDR3 is 15 residues long. The ends were cut back, 1 base at V and 8 bases at J, with 14 bases in the middle. Germline V gene data show CDR1 as SGHTA and CDR2 as FQGNSA. The CDR3 loop reads CASSLGLGGEGELFF. The CDR3 DNA follows: TGTGCCAGCAGCTTAGGACTTGGGGGCGAGGGGGAGCTGTTTTTT.

This chain links TRBV7-8 with TRBJ2-6, with a possible D match to TRBD1 (5 bases). The length of the CDR3 is 16 residues. Trimming removed 8 bases from V and 0 bases from J, with 14 bases in between. Germline V gene data show CDR1 as SGHVS and CDR2 as FQNEAQ. CDR3 nucleotide sequence: TGTGCCAGCGGATTCAACAGGCTCTCTGGGGCCAACGTCCTGACTTTC. Encoded protein: CASGFNRLSGANVLTF. The variable domain in full, completed from reference TRBV7-8 and TRBJ2-6, reads GAGVSQSPRYKVAKRGQDVALRCDPISGHVSLFWYQQALGQGPEFLTYFQNEAQLDKSGLPSDRFFAERPEGSVSTLKIQRTQQEDSAVYLCASGFNRLSGANVLTFGAGSRLTVL.

The rearrangement links TRBV18 to TRBJ2-2; possibly TRBD2 for D (5 bases). Germline V gene lookup returns CDR1 KGHSH and CDR2 LQKENI. The CDR3 runs 14 residues. Trimming cost V 2 bases and J 4 bases, with 8 bases left between them. CDR3 loop: CASSPNEGTGELFF. CDR3 bases: TGTGCCAGCTCACCAAACGAGGGCACCGGGGAGCTGTTTTTT. Complete variable domain (other parts from reference TRBV18 and TRBJ2-2): NAGVMQNPRHLVRRRGQEARLRCSPMKGHSHVYWYRQLPEEGLKFMVYLQKENIIDESGMPKERFSAEFPKEGPSILRIQQVVRGDSAAYFCASSPNEGTGELFFGEGSRLTVL.

This clone has a handful of counts. The chain carries TRBV20-1 and TRBJ1-1; tentatively, D is TRBD1 (5 bases). With 3 bases removed from V and 8 bases from J, the gap between germline ends came to 10 bases. The CDR3 loop spans 11 amino acids. CDR1 and CDR2 from the germline V gene are DFQATT and SNEGSKA (reference sequence). CDR3 region: CSARTNREAFF. In nucleotides, the CDR3 is TGCAGTGCTAGGACGAACAGGGAAGCTTTCTTT.

The rearrangement links TRBV29-1 to TRBJ2-5; 7 nucleotides agree with TRBD2. CDR3 length: 11 amino acids. The V segment lost 7 bases and the J segment 2 bases; nucleotides outside the gene matches: 1. Germline-derived CDR1 and CDR2 are SQVTM and ANQGSEA. CDR3 residues: CSGSGQETQYF. The CDR3 nucleotides are TGCAGCGGTAGCGGGCAAGAGACCCAGTACTTC.

This clone was picked up one time. This rearrangement joins TRBV7-9 to TRBJ1-2; 8 bases match TRBD1. This CDR3 spans 14 amino acids. V was pared by 4 bases and J by 6 bases, with 7 bases of the junction left unmatched. Germline V gives CDR1 SEHNR, CDR2 FQNEAQ (reference sequence). The CDR3 bases are TGTGCCAGCAGCTCTCAGGACAGGGTGAATGGCTACACCTTC. This sequence encodes CASSSQDRVNGYTF.

This clone was seen only once. This sequence joins TRBV2 and TRBJ1-1, with D possibly matching TRBD1 (6 bases). The CDR3 spans 15 residues. Trimming stripped 2 bases from V and 10 bases from J, with 20 bases between. Germline CDR1 is SNHLY and CDR2 is FYNNEI. The CDR3 coding sequence is TGTGCCAGCAGTGAACTACAGGGATCGGGGCTTGTAGCTTTCTTT. Encoded protein: CASSELQGSGLVAFF.

In this sample, this clone turned up a few times. This chain uses TRBV7-8 with TRBJ2-7, with D unclear. Germline V lookup: CDR1 SGHVS, CDR2 FQNEAQ. The CDR3 has 15 residues. Between the trimmed V and J ends, which lost 1 base and 4 bases, there was a span of 14 bases. Here the CDR3 reads CASSLVDQFLYEQYF. The CDR3 region has the DNA TGTGCCAGCAGCTTAGTTGATCAGTTCCTTTACGAGCAGTACTTC.

The chain couples TRBV9 to TRBJ1-1; D uncertain. The CDR3 sequence is 13 residues long. Germline CDR1 reads SGDLS; CDR2 reads YYNGEE. With 2 bases removed from V and 0 bases from J, the gap between germline ends came to 5 bases. In DNA form, the CDR3 reads TGTGCCAGCAGCGTGAAGCTGAACACTGAAGCTTTCTTT. Translation gives CASSVKLNTEAFF.

The chain is built from TRBV21-1 and TRBJ2-6; the D call TRBD1 from the table was never checked on the DNA. TRBV21-1 has pseudogene status. The CDR3 has 21 amino acids. Here the CDR3 reads CASSNSRCLRQGDTGANVLTF. CDR3 DNA sequence: TGTGCCAGCAGCAATTCGCGCTGTCTAAGACAGGGGGATACTGGGGCCAACGTCCTGACTTTC.

V is TRBV9 and J is TRBJ2-3, with 9 bases lining up with TRBD1. Trimming cost V 2 bases and J 1 base; bases outside gene matches: 5. Per the germline V gene, CDR1 is SGDLS and CDR2 is YYNGEE. The CDR3 loop spans 16 amino acids. The CDR3 coding sequence is TGTGCCAGCAGCGTTGTACAGGGGGCTGGCACAGATACGCAGTATTTT. Protein: CASSVVQGAGTDTQYF.

On this clone: Other DNA sequences in this sample translate to the same CDR3. The V call is TRBV5-1, the J call TRBJ1-1, with D possibly being TRBD1 (5 bases). Germline lookup yields CDR1 SGHRS and CDR2 YFSETQ. Trimming stripped 0 bases from V and 1 base from J, with 10 bases between. This CDR3 has 15 residues. CDR3 loop: CASSLDGRGNTEAFF. Here the CDR3 DNA reads TGCGCCAGCAGCTTGGACGGAAGGGGGAACACTGAAGCTTTCTTT.

The chain links TRBV3-1 (or the pseudogene TRBV3-2) to TRBJ2-3; a possible D gene is TRBD2 (7 bases). Trimming pared 0 bases from V and 5 bases from J, leaving 15 bases between. Germline-derived CDR1 and CDR2 are LGHDT and YNNKEL (reference sequence). CDR3 length: 16 amino acids. Here the CDR3 reads CASSQEGGPVGDTQYF. The CDR3 region has the DNA TGTGCCAGCAGCCAAGAGGGGGGGCCTGTTGGAGATACGCAGTATTTT.

The rearrangement uses TRBV5-1 and TRBJ2-5; maybe TRBD1 (6 bases). The CDR3 loop spans 14 amino acids. V lost 5 bases and J 2 bases, leaving 13 bases between the germline ends. Germline values: CDR1 SGHRS, CDR2 YFSETQ. The CDR3 nucleotides read TGCGCCAGCAGTCTTAACAGGGCGCAAGAGACCCAGTACTTC. Translated: CASSLNRAQETQYF.

The chain is built from TRBV7-6 and TRBJ2-2; 10 bases fit TRBD1. The CDR3 length is 16 residues. The V and J ends lost 2 bases and 4 bases, in that order; junction bases with no gene match: 4. The germline gives CDR1 SGHVS, CDR2 FNYEAQ. The CDR3, as DNA: TGTGCCAGCAGCTTACGACAGGGGGCAGGCACCGGGGAGCTGTTTTTT. Residues: CASSLRQGAGTGELFF.

This rearrangement joins TRBV6-5 to TRBJ1-3, with TRBD1 matching over 7 bases. In germline, CDR1 is MNHEY, CDR2 SVGAGI. Losses at the gene ends were 6 bases for V and 11 bases for J; bases not matched to a gene: 10. This CDR3 has 13 residues. The CDR3 DNA sequence: TGTGCCAGCAGAAACAGGGGAGAGGGGGCCATATATTTT. Residues: CASRNRGEGAIYF.

The V and J genes are TRBV19 and TRBJ1-6, with TRBD1 identical over 8 bases. This CDR3 has 14 amino acids. The V and J ends lost 5 bases and 7 bases, in that order; junction bases with no gene match: 4. Germline assignment: CDR1 LNHDA and CDR2 SQIVND (reference sequence). CDR3 loop: CASSSTGGNSPLHF. The CDR3 bases are TGTGCCAGTAGTTCCACAGGGGGGAATTCACCCCTCCACTTT.

The genes are TRBV5-1 and TRBJ1-1; TRBD1 aligns across 9 bases. The germline CDR1 and CDR2 sequences are SGHRS and YFSETQ. This CDR3 contains 15 residues. V trimming: 3 bases; J trimming: 4 bases; junction bases outside the gene matches: 7. The chain's CDR3 is CASSWGTGSGTEAFF. For the CDR3, the DNA is TGCGCCAGCAGCTGGGGGACAGGGTCGGGCACTGAAGCTTTCTTT.

The CDR3 loop reads CASSFHSGIETQYF. CDR3 DNA: TGTGCCAGCAGCTTCCATAGCGGGATTGAGACCCAGTACTTC. The chain uses TRBV11-2 and TRBJ2-5; 8 nucleotides align to TRBD2. Germline CDR1 and CDR2: SGHAT and FQNNGV. The CDR3 sequence is 14 residues long. V trimming: 3 bases; J trimming: 5 bases; junction bases outside the gene matches: 5. Filled out from reference TRBV11-2 and TRBJ2-5, the complete variable domain reads EAGVAQSPRYKIIEKRQSVAFWCNPISGHATLYWYQQILGQGPKLLIQFQNNGVVDDSQLPKDRFSAERLKGVDSTLKIQPAKLEDSAVYLCASSFHSGIETQYFGPGTRLLVL.

DNA of the CDR3: TGTGCCAGCAGTTCCAGGGTACTAGCGGGCTACGAGCAGTACTTC. It translates to CASSSRVLAGYEQYF. The chain uses TRBV6-2 or TRBV6-3 and TRBJ2-7; 9 positions agree with TRBD2. The germline gives CDR1 MNHEY, CDR2 SVGEGT. The CDR3 is 15 residues long. The V gene end was trimmed by 4 bases and the J gene end by 3 bases; junction bases not matched to a gene: 7.

This chain uses TRBV9 with TRBJ2-2, with D unclear. The germline V and J ends were trimmed by 0 bases and 2 bases, with 8 bases remaining between them. This CDR3 comprises 15 residues. The germline V gene encodes CDR1 SGDLS and CDR2 YYNGEE. The chain's CDR3 is CASSVANVNTGELFF. The DNA for the CDR3 is TGTGCCAGCAGCGTAGCTAACGTAAACACCGGGGAGCTGTTTTTT.

The genes are TRBV7-8 and TRBJ1-5, with 8 nucleotides matching TRBD1. The length of the CDR3 is 15 residues. Germline values: CDR1 SGHVS, CDR2 FQNEAQ. Trimming at V came to 1 base and at J to 4 bases, leaving 3 bases not matched to a gene. The CDR3 spells CASSLGTGSNQPQHF. CDR3 bases: TGTGCCAGCAGCTTAGGGACAGGGAGTAATCAGCCCCAGCATTTT.

The V call is TRBV27, the J call TRBJ2-1, with TRBD2 matching over 11 bases. The CDR3 covers 21 residues. V lost 5 bases, J lost 1 base, and 19 bases stayed unmatched. Germline assignment: CDR1 MNHEY and CDR2 SMNVEV (reference sequence). The CDR3 loop reads CASSDRRGVAGGLVSYNEQFF. The DNA for the CDR3 is TGTGCCAGCAGTGACCGACGGGGCGTAGCGGGGGGGCTGGTATCCTACAATGAGCAGTTCTTC.